The sequence of this T cell receptor beta chain was determined in a study of cytomegalovirus exposure and HLA in healthy donors. Study-wide background: A subsequent analysis stated that the 100 to 150 validation repertoires were run on the same platform as the roughly 670 first-cohort repertoires.

Method: immunoSEQ multiplex PCR; TCRdb's copy keeps in-frame clones and lacks some. This sample carries 80,000 to 100,000 clones, 87% of them seen once, and the ten largest clones take 3.9%. Remarks on this clone: Its antigen is not known.

Broader study findings: A later analysis found first-cohort TCR clusters tended to co-occur in the 120 validation repertoires. The study flagged some 170 TCR beta chains as cytomegalovirus-associated. The dataset shows that most TCR sequences were rare, while some public TCRs occurred in many donors.

Trimming pared 5 bases from V and 6 bases from J, leaving 17 bases between. The CDR3 consists of 14 residues. CDR1 is LNHDA, CDR2 SQIVND, per germline (reference sequence). V and J are TRBV19 and TRBJ2-7; tentative D call: TRBD2 (6 bases). Sequencing was performed on PBMCs. This clonotype was sampled from a woman between 25 and 40 years old in good health and CMV-seronegative. DNA of the CDR3: TGTGCCAGTAGTGAGGGCGGGATCCTCGGCGAGCAGTACTTC. This gives the protein CASSEGGILGEQYF.